Sequencing of this T cell receptor (beta chain) was carried out in a study of blood T cell repertoires in COVID-19. Study details: Sources were T cells, B-cell-depleted T cells, or PBMCs; the material itself was cDNA or gDNA.

As processed by the authors: Amplification from reference gene primers served as the basis for estimated nucleated cell counts. TCRdb's table, derived via immunoSEQ multiplex PCR, lists solely in-frame clones and lacks some. The DNA gave D and trimming, while V, J and clone size come from that table. The data show 300,000 or so clones, around 87% seen once. From germline, CDR1 is SGHRS and CDR2 YFSETQ. After removal of 0 bases from V and 6 bases from J, the junction contained 6 bases not matched to a gene. This CDR3 contains 17 residues. The V gene is TRBV5-1, the J gene TRBJ2-3, with TRBD2 matching 14 bases. Material: peripheral blood. The clonotype was recovered from a woman between 40 and 55 years old who had recovered from COVID-19. The CDR3 coding sequence is TGCGCCAGCAGCTTGGATGGGACTAGCGGGGGAACGGATACGCAGTATTTT. Its translation is CASSLDGTSGGTDTQYF. The full variable domain, completed using reference TRBV5-1 and TRBJ2-3, is KAGVTQTPRYLIKTRGQQVTLSCSPISGHRSVSWYQQTPGQGLQFLFEYFSETQRNKGNFPGRFSGRQFSNSRSEMNVSTLELGDSALYLCASSLDGTSGGTDTQYFGPGTRLTVL.